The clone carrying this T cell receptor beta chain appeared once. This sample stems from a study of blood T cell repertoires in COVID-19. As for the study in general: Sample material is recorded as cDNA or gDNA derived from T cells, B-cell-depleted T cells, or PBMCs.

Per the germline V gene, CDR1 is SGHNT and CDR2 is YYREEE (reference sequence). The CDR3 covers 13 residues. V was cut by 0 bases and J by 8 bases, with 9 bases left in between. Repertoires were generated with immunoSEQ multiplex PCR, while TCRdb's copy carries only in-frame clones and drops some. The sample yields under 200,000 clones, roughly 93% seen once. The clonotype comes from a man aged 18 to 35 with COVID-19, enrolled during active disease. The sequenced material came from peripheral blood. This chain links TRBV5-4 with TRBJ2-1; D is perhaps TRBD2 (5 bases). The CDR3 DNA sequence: TGTGCCAGCAGCTTGGGTGGGAGAGATGAGCAGTTCTTC. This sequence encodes CASSLGGRDEQFF. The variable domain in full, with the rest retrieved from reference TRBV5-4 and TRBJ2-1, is ETGVTQSPTHLIKTRGQQVTLRCSSQSGHNTVSWYQQALGQGPQFIFQYYREEENGRGNFPPRFSGLQFPNYSSELNVNALELDDSALYLCASSLGGRDEQFFGPGTRLTVL.